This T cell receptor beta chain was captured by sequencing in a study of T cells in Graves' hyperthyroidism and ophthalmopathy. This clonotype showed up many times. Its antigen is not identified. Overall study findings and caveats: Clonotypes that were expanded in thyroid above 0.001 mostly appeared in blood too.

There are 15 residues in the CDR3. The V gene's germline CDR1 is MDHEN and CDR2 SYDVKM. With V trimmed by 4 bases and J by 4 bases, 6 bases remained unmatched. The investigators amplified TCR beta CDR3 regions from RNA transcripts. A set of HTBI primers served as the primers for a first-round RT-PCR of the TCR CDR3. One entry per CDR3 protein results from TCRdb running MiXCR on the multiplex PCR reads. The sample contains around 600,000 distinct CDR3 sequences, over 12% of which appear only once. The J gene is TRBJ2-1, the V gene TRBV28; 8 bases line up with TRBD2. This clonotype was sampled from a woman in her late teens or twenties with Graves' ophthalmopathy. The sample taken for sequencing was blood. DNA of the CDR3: TGTGCCAGCAGTTCGAGCGGGAGTGGGTACAATGAGCAGTTCTTC. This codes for CASSSSGSGYNEQFF.